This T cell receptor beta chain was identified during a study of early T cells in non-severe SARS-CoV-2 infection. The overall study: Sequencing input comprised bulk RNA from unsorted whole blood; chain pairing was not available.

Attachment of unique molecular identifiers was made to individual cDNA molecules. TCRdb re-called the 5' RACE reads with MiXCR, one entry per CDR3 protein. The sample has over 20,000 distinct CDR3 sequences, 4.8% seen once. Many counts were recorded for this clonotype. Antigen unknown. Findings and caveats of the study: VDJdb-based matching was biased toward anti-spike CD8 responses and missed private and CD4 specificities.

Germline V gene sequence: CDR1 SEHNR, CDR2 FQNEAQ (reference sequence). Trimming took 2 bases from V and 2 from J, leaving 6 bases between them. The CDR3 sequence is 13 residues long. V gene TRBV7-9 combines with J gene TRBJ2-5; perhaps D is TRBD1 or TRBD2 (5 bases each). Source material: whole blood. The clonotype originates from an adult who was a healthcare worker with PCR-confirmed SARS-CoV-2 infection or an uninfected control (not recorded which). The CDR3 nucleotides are TGTGCCAGCAGCTTATGGGGGCAAGAGACCCAGTACTTC. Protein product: CASSLWGQETQYF.